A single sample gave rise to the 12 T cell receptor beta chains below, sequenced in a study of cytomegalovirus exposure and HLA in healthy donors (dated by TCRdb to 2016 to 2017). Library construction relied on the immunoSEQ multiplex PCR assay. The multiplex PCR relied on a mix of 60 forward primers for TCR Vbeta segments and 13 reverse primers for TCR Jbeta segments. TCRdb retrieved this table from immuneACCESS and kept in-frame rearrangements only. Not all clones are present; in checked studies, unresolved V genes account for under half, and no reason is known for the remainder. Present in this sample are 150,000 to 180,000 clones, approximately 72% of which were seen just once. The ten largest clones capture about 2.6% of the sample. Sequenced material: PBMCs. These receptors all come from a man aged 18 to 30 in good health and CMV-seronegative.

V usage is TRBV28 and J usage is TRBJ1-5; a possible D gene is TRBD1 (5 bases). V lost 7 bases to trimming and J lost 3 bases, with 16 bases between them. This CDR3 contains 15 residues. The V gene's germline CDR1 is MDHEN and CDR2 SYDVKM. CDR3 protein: CASMGQIFVNQPQHF. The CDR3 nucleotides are TGTGCCAGCATGGGGCAGATCTTTGTCAATCAGCCCCAGCATTTT. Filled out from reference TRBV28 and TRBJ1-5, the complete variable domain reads DVKVTQSSRYLVKRTGEKVFLECVQDMDHENMFWYRQDPGLGLRLIYFSYDVKMKEKGDIPEGYSVSREKKERFSLILESASTNQTSMYLCASMGQIFVNQPQHFGDGTRLSIL.

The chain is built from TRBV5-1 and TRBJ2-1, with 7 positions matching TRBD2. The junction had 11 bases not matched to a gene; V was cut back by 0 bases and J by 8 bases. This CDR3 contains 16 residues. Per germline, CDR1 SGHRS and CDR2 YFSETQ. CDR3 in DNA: TGCGCCAGCAGCTTGGTCGGGCTAGCGGAGGAGGATGAGCAGTTCTTC. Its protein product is CASSLVGLAEEDEQFF.

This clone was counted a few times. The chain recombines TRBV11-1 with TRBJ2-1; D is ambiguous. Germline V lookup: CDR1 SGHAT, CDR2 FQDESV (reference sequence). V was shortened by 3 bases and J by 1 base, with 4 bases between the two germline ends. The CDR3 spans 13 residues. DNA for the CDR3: TGTGCCAGCAGCTTTAGTTCCTACAATGAGCAGTTCTTC. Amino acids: CASSFSSYNEQFF.

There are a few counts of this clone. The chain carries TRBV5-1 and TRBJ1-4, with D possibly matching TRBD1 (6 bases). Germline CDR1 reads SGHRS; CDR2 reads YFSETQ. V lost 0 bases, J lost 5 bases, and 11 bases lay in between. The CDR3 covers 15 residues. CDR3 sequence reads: CASSLAGQKNEKLFF. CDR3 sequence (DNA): TGCGCCAGCAGCTTGGCCGGACAGAAGAATGAAAAACTGTTTTTT.

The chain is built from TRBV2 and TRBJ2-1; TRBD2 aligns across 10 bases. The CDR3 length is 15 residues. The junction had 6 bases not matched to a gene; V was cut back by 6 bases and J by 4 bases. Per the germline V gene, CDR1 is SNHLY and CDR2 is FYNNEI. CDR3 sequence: CASRKGTSEYNEQFF. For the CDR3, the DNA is TGTGCCAGCAGAAAAGGGACTAGCGAGTACAATGAGCAGTTCTTC.

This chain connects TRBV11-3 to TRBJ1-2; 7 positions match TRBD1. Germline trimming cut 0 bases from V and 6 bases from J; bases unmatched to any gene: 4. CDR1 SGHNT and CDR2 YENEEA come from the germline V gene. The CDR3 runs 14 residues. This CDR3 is CASSLDRGTDGYTF. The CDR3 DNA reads TGTGCCAGCAGCTTAGATCGAGGGACAGATGGCTACACCTTC.

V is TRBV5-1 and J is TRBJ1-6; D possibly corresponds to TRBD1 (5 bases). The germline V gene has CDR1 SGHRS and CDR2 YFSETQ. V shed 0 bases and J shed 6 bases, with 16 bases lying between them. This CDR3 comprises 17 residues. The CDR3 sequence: CASSLAGGGDSNSPLHF. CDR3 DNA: TGCGCCAGCAGCTTGGCCGGCGGGGGGGATAGTAATTCACCCCTCCACTTT.

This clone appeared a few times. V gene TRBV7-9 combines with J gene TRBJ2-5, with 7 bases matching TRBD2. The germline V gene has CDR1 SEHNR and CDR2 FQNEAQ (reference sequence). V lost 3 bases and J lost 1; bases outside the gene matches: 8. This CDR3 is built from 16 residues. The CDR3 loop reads CASSFLRGGGQETQYF. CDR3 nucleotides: TGTGCCAGCAGCTTCTTGCGGGGCGGGGGCCAAGAGACCCAGTACTTC.

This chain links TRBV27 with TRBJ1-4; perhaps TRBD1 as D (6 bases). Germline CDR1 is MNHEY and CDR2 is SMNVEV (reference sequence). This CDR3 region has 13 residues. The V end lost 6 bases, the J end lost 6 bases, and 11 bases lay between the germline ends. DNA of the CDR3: TGTGCCAGCAGCAAAAGGACAGATGAAAAACTGTTTTTT. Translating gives CASSKRTDEKLFF.

The DNA of the CDR3 is TGTGCCAGTAGTATATCCCGGGATCGTGTAGCCAAAAACATTCAGTACTTC. It specifies CASSISRDRVAKNIQYF. The genes are TRBV19 and TRBJ2-4; possible D gene TRBD2, 5 bases. This CDR3 is 17 amino acids long. Germline V gene sequence: CDR1 LNHDA, CDR2 SQIVND (reference sequence). V was cut by 2 bases and J by 0 bases, with 14 bases left in between.

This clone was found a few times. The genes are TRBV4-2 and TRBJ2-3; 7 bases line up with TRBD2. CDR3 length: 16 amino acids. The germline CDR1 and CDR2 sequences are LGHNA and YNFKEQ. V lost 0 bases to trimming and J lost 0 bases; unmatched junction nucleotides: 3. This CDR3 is CASSQEPSGSTDTQYF. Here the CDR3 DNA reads TGTGCCAGCAGCCAAGAGCCTAGCGGTAGCACAGATACGCAGTATTTT.

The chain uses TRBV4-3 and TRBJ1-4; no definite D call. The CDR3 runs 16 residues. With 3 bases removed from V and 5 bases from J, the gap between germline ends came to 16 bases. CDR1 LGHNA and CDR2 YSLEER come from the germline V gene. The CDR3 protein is CASSQDGGRVNEKLFF. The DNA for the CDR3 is TGCGCCAGCAGCCAGGACGGAGGGCGGGTCAATGAAAAACTGTTTTTT.